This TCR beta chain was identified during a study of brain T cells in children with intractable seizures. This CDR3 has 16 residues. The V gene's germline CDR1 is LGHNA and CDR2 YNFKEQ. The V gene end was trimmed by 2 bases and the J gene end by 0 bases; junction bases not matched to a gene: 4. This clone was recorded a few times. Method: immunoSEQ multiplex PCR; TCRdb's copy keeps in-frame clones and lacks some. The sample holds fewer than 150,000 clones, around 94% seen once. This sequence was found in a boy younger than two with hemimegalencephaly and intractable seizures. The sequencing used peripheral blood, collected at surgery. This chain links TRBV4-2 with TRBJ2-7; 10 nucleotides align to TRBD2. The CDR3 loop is CASSQSGLASSYEQYF. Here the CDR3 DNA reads TGTGCCAGCAGCCAATCGGGACTAGCGAGCTCCTACGAGCAGTACTTC.